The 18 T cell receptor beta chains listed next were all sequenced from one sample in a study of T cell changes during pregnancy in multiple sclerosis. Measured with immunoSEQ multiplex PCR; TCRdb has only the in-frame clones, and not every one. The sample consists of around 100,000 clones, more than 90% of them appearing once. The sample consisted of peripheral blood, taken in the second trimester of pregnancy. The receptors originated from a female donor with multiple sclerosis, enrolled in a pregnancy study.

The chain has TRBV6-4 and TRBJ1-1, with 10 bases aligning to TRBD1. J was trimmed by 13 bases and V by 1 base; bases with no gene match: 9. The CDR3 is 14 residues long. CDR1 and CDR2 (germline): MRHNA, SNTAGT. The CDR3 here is CASSDFGTGVFGFF. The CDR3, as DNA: TGTGCCAGCAGTGACTTTGGGACAGGGGTGTTCGGTTTCTTT.

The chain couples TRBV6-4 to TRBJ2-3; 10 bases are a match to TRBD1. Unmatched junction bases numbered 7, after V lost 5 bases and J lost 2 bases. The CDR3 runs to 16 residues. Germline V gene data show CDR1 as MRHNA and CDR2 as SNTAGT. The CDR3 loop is CASSPGQGDPTDTQYF. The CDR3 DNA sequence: TGTGCCAGCAGTCCTGGACAGGGGGACCCCACAGATACGCAGTATTTT.

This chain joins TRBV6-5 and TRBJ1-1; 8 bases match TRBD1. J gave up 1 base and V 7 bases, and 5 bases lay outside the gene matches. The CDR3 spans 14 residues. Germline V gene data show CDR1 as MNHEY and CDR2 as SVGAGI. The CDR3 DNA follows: TGTGCCAGCACCCCAGGACAGGGGAACACTGAAGCTTTCTTT. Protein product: CASTPGQGNTEAFF.

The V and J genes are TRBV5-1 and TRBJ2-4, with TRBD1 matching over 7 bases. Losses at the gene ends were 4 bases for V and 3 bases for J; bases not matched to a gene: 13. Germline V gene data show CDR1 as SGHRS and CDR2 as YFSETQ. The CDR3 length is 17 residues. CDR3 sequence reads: CASSPQGTVGFKNIQYF. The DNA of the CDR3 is TGCGCCAGCAGCCCCCAAGGGACAGTAGGTTTCAAAAACATTCAGTACTTC. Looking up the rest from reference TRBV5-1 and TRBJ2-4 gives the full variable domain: KAGVTQTPRYLIKTRGQQVTLSCSPISGHRSVSWYQQTPGQGLQFLFEYFSETQRNKGNFPGRFSGRQFSNSRSEMNVSTLELGDSALYLCASSPQGTVGFKNIQYFGAGTRLSVL.

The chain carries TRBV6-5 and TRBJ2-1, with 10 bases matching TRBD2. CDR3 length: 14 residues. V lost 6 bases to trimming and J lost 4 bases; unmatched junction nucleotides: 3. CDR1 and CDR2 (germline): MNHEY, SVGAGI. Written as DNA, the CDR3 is TGTGCCAGCAGAGGGACTAGCGAATACAATGAGCAGTTCTTC. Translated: CASRGTSEYNEQFF.

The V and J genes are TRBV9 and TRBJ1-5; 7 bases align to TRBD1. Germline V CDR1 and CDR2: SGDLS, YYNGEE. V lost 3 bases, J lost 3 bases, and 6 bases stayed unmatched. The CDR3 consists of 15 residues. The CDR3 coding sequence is TGTGCCAGCAGCGGACAGGGCAGGAACAATCAGCCCCAGCATTTT. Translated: CASSGQGRNNQPQHF.

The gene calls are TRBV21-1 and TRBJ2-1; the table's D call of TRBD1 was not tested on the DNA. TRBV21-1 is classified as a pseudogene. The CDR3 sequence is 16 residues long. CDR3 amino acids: CASSKKVRGPGNEQFF. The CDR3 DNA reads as TGTGCCAGCAGCAAAAAAGTAAGGGGCCCTGGCAATGAGCAGTTCTTC.

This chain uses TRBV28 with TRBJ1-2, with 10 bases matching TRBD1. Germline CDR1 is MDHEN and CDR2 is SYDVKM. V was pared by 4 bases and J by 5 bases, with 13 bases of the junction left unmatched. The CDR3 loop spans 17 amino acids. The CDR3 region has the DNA TGTGCCAGCAGTTCATTTACCGGGACAGGGGTCGGGTATGGCTACACCTTC. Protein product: CASSSFTGTGVGYGYTF.

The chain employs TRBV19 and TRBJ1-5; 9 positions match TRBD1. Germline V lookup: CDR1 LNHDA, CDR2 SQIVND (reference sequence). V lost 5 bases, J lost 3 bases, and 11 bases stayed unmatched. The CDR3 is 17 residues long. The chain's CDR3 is CASSSYPRDRVNQPQHF. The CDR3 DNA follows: TGTGCCAGTAGTTCTTACCCCCGGGACAGGGTCAATCAGCCCCAGCATTTT.

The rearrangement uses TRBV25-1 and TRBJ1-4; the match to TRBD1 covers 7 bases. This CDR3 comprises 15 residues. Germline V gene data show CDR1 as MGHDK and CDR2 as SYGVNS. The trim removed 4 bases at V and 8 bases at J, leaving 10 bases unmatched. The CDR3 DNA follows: TGTGCCAGCAGTGCCAAACAGGGGTGGGGGGAAAAACTGTTTTTT. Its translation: CASSAKQGWGEKLFF.

As DNA, the CDR3 is TGTGCCAGCAGGCTGACAGGGGGGACAGATACGCAGTATTTT. This sequence encodes CASRLTGGTDTQYF. The chain links TRBV27 to TRBJ2-3; 9 bases map to TRBD1. From germline, CDR1 is MNHEY and CDR2 SMNVEV (reference sequence). The CDR3 spans 14 residues. The trim removed 6 bases at V and 3 bases at J, leaving 4 bases unmatched.

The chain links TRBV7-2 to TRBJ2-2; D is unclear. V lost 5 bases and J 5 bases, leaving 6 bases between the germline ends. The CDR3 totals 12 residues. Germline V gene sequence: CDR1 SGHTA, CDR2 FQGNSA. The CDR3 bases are TGTGCCAGCAGCCCTATGACCGGGGAGCTGTTTTTT. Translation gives CASSPMTGELFF.

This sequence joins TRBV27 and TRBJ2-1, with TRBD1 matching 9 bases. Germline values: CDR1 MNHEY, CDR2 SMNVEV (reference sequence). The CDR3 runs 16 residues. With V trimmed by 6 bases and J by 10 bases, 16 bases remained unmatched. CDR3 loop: CASSPTGGALRHEQFF. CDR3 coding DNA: TGTGCCAGCAGCCCGACAGGGGGGGCTTTAAGGCACGAGCAGTTCTTC.

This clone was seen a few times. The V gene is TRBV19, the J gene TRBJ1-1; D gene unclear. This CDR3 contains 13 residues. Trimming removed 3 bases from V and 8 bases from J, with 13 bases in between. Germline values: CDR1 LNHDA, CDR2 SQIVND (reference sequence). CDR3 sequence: CASSIEGGFEAFF. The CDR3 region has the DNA TGTGCCAGTAGTATCGAAGGAGGTTTCGAAGCTTTCTTT.

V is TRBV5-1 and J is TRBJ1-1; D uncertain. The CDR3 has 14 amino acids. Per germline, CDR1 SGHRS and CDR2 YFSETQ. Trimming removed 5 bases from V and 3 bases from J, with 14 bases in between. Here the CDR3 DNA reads TGCGCCAGCAGTCCGGACGGGAGCTACACTGAAGCTTTCTTT. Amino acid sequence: CASSPDGSYTEAFF.

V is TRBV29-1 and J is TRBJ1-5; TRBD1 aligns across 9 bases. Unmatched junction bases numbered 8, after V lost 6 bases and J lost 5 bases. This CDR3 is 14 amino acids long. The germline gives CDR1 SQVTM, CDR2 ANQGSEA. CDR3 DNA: TGCAGCGTCGCTCAGGGACAGGGTTATCAGCCCCAGCATTTT. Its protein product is CSVAQGQGYQPQHF.

Here the CDR3 reads CASIRQGSEKLFF. Written as DNA, the CDR3 is TGTGCCAGTATCCGACAGGGGAGTGAAAAACTGTTTTTT. The chain joins TRBV19 to TRBJ1-4; 8 nucleotides align to TRBD1. The CDR3 is made up of 13 amino acids. The V segment lost 7 bases and the J segment 7 bases; nucleotides outside the gene matches: 5. Germline CDR1 reads LNHDA; CDR2 reads SQIVND (reference sequence).

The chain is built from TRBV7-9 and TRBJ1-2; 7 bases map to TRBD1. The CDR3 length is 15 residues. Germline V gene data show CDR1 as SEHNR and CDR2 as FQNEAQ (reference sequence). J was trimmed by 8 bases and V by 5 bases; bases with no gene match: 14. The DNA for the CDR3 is TGTGCCAGCAGCCCGGGACAGCAACTACATGTAGGCTACACCTTC. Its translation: CASSPGQQLHVGYTF.